This TCR beta chain emerged from a study of T cell repertoires in cytomegalovirus infection. Study overall: Researchers turned to recently identified HLA-C-restricted CMV epitopes as well as well-studied HLA-B-restricted ones.

Germline CDR1 reads SGHDT; CDR2 reads YYEEEE. This CDR3 has 15 residues. Trimming took 0 bases from V and 4 from J, leaving 13 bases between them. Each CDR3 protein gets one entry after TCRdb re-called the reads with MiXCR. The table lists hundreds of thousands of distinct CDR3 sequences, approximately 33% of them singletons. This clonotype was seen at least ten times. Antigen: not known. Findings of the study overall: Summed public TCR beta family frequency identified CMV carriers bearing the relevant HLA. The ex vivo response was dominated by HLA-C-restricted CMV-specific TCR beta clonotypes.

This TCR was sampled from a human donor in good health (CMV status not recorded). Some clones in this sample may be carry-over from other donors' samples. The source was cultured CD8+ T cells from PBMCs, collected from culture after CMV antigen stimulation. V and J are TRBV5-6 and TRBJ1-1; a possible D gene is TRBD1 (5 bases). The CDR3 sequence is CASSLGGVLGTEAFF. The CDR3 DNA is TGTGCCAGCAGCTTGGGGGGGGTTTTGGGCACTGAAGCTTTCTTT.